This TCR beta chain was retrieved from a study of shared clonotypes between healthy human individuals (dated by TCRdb to the early 2020s). Concerning the study at large: The cohort included three men and a couple of women between 18 and 49 years of age. Between about 0.94 and 8.9 billion PBMCs per donor were obtained by leukapheresis. Blood TCR repertoires of a handful of healthy adults were deeply sequenced to estimate repertoire size and the extent of clonotype sharing between individuals. To increase sequencing depth and limit assay-specific biases, TCR repertoire library preparation and sequencing were carried out by different laboratories using diverse techniques. For each donor, CD4 naive and CD4 memory were each given three plates, CD8 naive was given two plates, and CD8 memory was given one plate. The research as a whole found: Compared with non-shared clonotypes, the clonotypes found in all four sorted-subset donors had higher generation probabilities. Pairwise subsampling indicated that sequencing depth was expected to affect the degree of clonotype sharing among donors. Rarefaction of sorted-subset datasets indicated incomplete sequencing despite the large sequencing depth. Around 5% of naive CD4, 3.5% of naive CD8, approximately 2.2% of memory CD4, and 0.4% of memory CD8 clonotypes were shared across several donors. Larger estimated clonotype richness was generally found for naive subsets than for memory subsets. Sampling was restricted to blood, and TCR repertoires in tissues likely differ from the TCR repertoires found in blood. Because the study included only a small number of donors, the genetic and exposure-history diversity represented was limited.

TCR CDR3 regions were amplified from genomic DNA by multiplex PCR using the deep immunoSEQ assay. Genomic DNA extracted from each cell subset was distributed evenly over all wells of several immunoSEQ 96-well plates, and each plate served as one replicate. For sorted subsets, each replicate PCR was loaded with about 0.2 ug genomic DNA, equivalent to 32,000 or so T cell genomes. The purified libraries were quantified using a Qubit 3.0 fluorometer, sized with a Bioanalyzer 2100, and then quantified again using the KAPA Library Quantification kit. Every immunoSEQ 96-well plate was sequenced on a dedicated single-read 150-cycle Illumina NextSeq 550 flow cell. The authors processed their data as follows. Because the immunoSEQ output held only junctional sequences and lacked quality scores, the filtering could not match the filtering applied to full-length reads. To assign V/J genes and CDR3, sequences were annotated using PyIR, a Python wrapper for IgBLAST v1.9, with IMGT germline references. Reads were filtered out if the reads had weak V/J assignments (E-value above 1e-6), no CDR3, stop codons, out-of-frame junctions, or ambiguous translated residues. A V3J clonotype was defined by an identical inferred V gene, J gene, and CDR3 amino acid sequence. Percentage overlap between repertoires was calculated by dividing the number of shared unique clonotypes by the size of the smaller repertoire. Repertoire richness was assessed with RTK rarefaction, the Chao1 estimator, and Recon v2.1 estimates of unobserved clonotypes. OLGA was used to compute generation probabilities for all TCRbeta clonotypes that the gDNA method yielded from a handful of donors. Held by TCRdb, this immuneACCESS table contains in-frame sequences only and omits some clones. Under half of the omission traces to an unresolved V gene where checked; the cause of the rest is unknown. The D gene and trimming were derived from the DNA, and the V and J assignments and clone size from that table. The sample table holds about 2.4 million clones, of which 80% to 95% were seen once. The ten largest clones capture around 0.4% of the sample.

The donors were healthy, HIV-negative adults with no recently reported acute infections or vaccinations. Every donor was a Caucasian adult living in Nashville, Tennessee, USA. Magnetic negative selection was used to enrich CD4+ T cells, after which naive cells were positively selected on CD45RA and the negative fraction became the memory subset. Blood was obtained by leukapheresis, after which PBMCs were separated by Ficoll-Histopaque density gradient centrifugation and cryopreserved in liquid nitrogen vapor phase. Purity and quantity of every magnetically sorted T cell population were checked by analytical flow cytometry. From each sorted fraction, genomic DNA was isolated and quantified by UV absorbance on a Nanodrop 2000c. To note about this clone: The clone's antigen remains unknown. Base qualities are not recorded, but no much larger clone differs from it by a single base.

V lost 4 bases and J lost 2 bases; the stretch between them is 12 bases long. The germline V gene (reference sequence) sets CDR1 to MNHEY and CDR2 to SMNVEV. From the cysteine through the phenylalanine, the CDR3 covers 14 amino acids. The kept DNA is CDR3 alone, 42 bases in frame from the first base. The chain couples TRBV27 to TRBJ2-7, with no confident D gene call. The sequenced sample consisted of naive CD4+ T cells from PBMCs. The label giving this sample's cell subset or site can be read as: CD45RA+ positively selected. This TCR was sampled from a man aged 18 to 30 in good health. Some clones in this sample may be carry-over from other donors' samples. The nucleotide sequence reads TGTGCCAGCAGTTCCCCCCCCCGGACCTACGAGCAGTACTTC. This codes for CASSSPPRTYEQYF.